The 16 T cell receptor beta chains listed next were all sequenced from one sample in a study of blood T cells in healthy people across ages. Alongside a J-beta primer mix, a sample-barcoded 5' primer served in a second PCR lasting 7 to 11 cycles. TCRdb re-analysed the 5' RACE reads in MiXCR, keeping a single row per CDR3 protein. The data contain 650,000 to 950,000 distinct CDR3 sequences, roughly 44% of them singletons. The sample was blood. The source is a man aged 55 to 69 in good health.

There are many counts of this clonotype. The chain links TRBV29-1 to TRBJ2-3; D is uncertain. Trimming took 7 bases from V and 2 from J, leaving 10 bases between them. The CDR3 spans 12 residues. Germline V gives CDR1 SQVTM, CDR2 ANQGSEA. The CDR3 coding sequence is TGCAGCGAACGGACGGACACAGATACGCAGTATTTT. It encodes CSERTDTDTQYF.

The gene calls are TRBV10-3 and TRBJ2-2; no clear D gene. Germline V CDR1 and CDR2: ENHRY, SYGVKD. The V gene lost 3 bases and the J gene lost 2 bases, with 1 base spanning the gap. The CDR3 extends over 12 amino acids. The CDR3 sequence: CAISDNTGELFF. CDR3 DNA sequence: TGTGCCATCAGTGATAACACCGGGGAGCTGTTTTTT.

This clonotype turned up a few times. The rearrangement joins TRBV12-3 or TRBV12-4 to TRBJ2-5; tentatively, D is TRBD1 (6 bases). This CDR3 has 13 amino acids. V gave up 4 bases and J gave up 3 bases, with 9 bases separating them. CDR3 amino acids: CASSSDSEETQYF. In nucleotides, the CDR3 is TGTGCCAGCAGTTCGGACAGTGAAGAGACCCAGTACTTC.

This clonotype was observed a handful of times. The V call is TRBV12-3 or TRBV12-4, the J call TRBJ1-2; D not resolved. The CDR3 totals 13 residues. Between the trimmed V and J ends, which lost 7 bases and 2 bases, there was a span of 11 bases. DNA for the CDR3: TGTGCCAGCACCCTCGCAGGAAACTATGGCTACACCTTC. Translating gives CASTLAGNYGYTF.

This clonotype was picked up a small number of times. The chain is built from TRBV3-1 and TRBJ2-5; TRBD1 matches 7 bases. The length of the CDR3 is 15 residues. Germline CDR1 is LGHDT and CDR2 is YNNKEL (reference sequence). Germline trimming cut 1 base from V and 5 bases from J; bases unmatched to any gene: 7. The CDR3 nucleotides are TGTGCCAGCAGCCAAGTGTCAGGGGGAGAGGAGACCCAGTACTTC. Translation gives CASSQVSGGEETQYF.

In its sample, this clonotype was seen a few times. V usage is TRBV20-1 and J usage is TRBJ2-7, with TRBD2 matching over 8 bases. Germline V lookup: CDR1 DFQATT, CDR2 SNEGSKA (reference sequence). The CDR3 runs to 14 residues. V was clipped by 1 base and J by 4 bases; unmatched bases: 6. The CDR3 is CSARADGGVYEQYF. The CDR3 DNA is TGCAGTGCTAGAGCAGACGGGGGGGTTTACGAGCAGTACTTC.

This clonotype was observed a handful of times. The chain employs TRBV3-1 and TRBJ1-2, with D maybe TRBD1 (5 bases). From germline, CDR1 is LGHDT and CDR2 YNNKEL (reference sequence). The CDR3 spans 14 residues. Trimming removed 3 bases from V and 8 bases from J, with 16 bases in between. The CDR3 DNA follows: TGTGCCAGCAGCCATGGGACCTCACCCGCCGGCTACACCTTC. Its translation: CASSHGTSPAGYTF. Full variable domain (outside the CDR3, taken from reference TRBV3-1 and TRBJ1-2): DTAVSQTPKYLVTQMGNDKSIKCEQNLGHDTMYWYKQDSKKFLKIMFSYNNKELIINETVPNRFSPKSPDKAHLNLHINSLELGDSAVYFCASSHGTSPAGYTFGSGTRLTVV.

V and J are TRBV20-1 and TRBJ2-7, with 12 bases aligning to TRBD2. The CDR3 extends over 14 amino acids. Per the germline V gene, CDR1 is DFQATT and CDR2 is SNEGSKA (reference sequence). The V segment lost 5 bases and the J segment 4 bases; nucleotides outside the gene matches: 6. CDR3: CSARTGTSGYEQYF. Written as DNA, the CDR3 is TGCAGTGCTCGAACCGGGACTAGCGGGTACGAGCAGTACTTC.

Turning to this clonotype: Its ends do not fully match the called genes, so a read error is possible. The chain uses TRBV28 and TRBJ1-2; D may be TRBD1 (5 bases). This CDR3 spans 13 amino acids. Germline loops: CDR1 MDHEN, CDR2 SYDVKM. The DNA for the CDR3 is TGTGCCAGCAGACTGGCAGGGACCTATAGCTACACCTTC. It translates to CASRLAGTYSYTF.

Comment on this clonotype: The junction and the germline gene differ at one end; a read error may be behind it. The J gene is TRBJ2-3, the V gene TRBV2, with D possibly being TRBD1 (6 bases). The CDR3 contains 15 residues. Germline loops: CDR1 SNHLY, CDR2 FYNNEI. The CDR3 bases are TGTGTCAGCAGTGAGTCAGGGGTAGGCACAGATACGCAGTATTTT. Translation: CVSSESGVGTDTQYF.

V is TRBV7-2 and J is TRBJ2-3, with TRBD1 identical over 9 bases. Germline lookup yields CDR1 SGHTA and CDR2 FQGNSA. The V and J ends lost 2 bases and 6 bases, in that order; junction bases with no gene match: 6. This CDR3 region has 15 residues. The DNA of the CDR3 is TGTGCCAGCAGCTTATATGGACAGGGGAGCGATACGCAGTATTTT. This gives the protein CASSLYGQGSDTQYF.

This clonotype appeared a few times. This chain joins TRBV20-1 and TRBJ2-7; D ambiguous. The CDR3 contains 14 residues. Trimming took off 0 bases at V and 2 bases at J, with 11 bases between the two ends. Germline CDR1 is DFQATT and CDR2 is SNEGSKA (reference sequence). The CDR3 protein is CSARDLGKAYEQYF. The CDR3 nucleotides are TGCAGTGCTAGAGATTTGGGCAAGGCCTACGAGCAGTACTTC.

The chain uses TRBV5-1 and TRBJ2-2, with D possibly being TRBD1 (7 bases). The CDR3 totals 15 residues. CDR1 SGHRS and CDR2 YFSETQ come from the germline V gene. The germline V and J ends were trimmed by 2 bases and 6 bases, with 14 bases remaining between them. The DNA for the CDR3 is TGCGCCAGCAGCTTCGGCGGGACAGCCCCCGGGGAGCTGTTTTTT. Its translation: CASSFGGTAPGELFF.

V and J are TRBV6-5 and TRBJ2-2; weak D call: TRBD1 (5 bases). Germline V CDR1 and CDR2: MNHEY, SVGAGI. Deletions cut 8 bases from V and 5 bases from J, with 15 bases between. This CDR3 is 14 amino acids long. The CDR3 DNA follows: TGTGCCAGCTCCTTACCCACAGGAACCGGGGAGCTGTTTTTT. Its translation: CASSLPTGTGELFF.

The CDR3, as DNA: TGTGCCAGCAGCTTAAATGACGGCGGCGAGCAGTACTTC. This sequence encodes CASSLNDGGEQYF. This sequence joins TRBV7-3 and TRBJ2-7; no clear D gene. This CDR3 has 13 residues. CDR1 is SGHTA, CDR2 FQGTGA, per germline. V was trimmed by 1 base and J by 6 bases, leaving 10 bases between them.

V is TRBV5-6 and J is TRBJ2-7; D might be TRBD2 (5 bases). The assigned J gene may be wrong: the sequence end matches TRBJ2-5 better. Looked up from germline, CDR1 is SGHDT and CDR2 is YYEEEE. The CDR3 runs 14 residues. Here the CDR3 reads CASSLRRNQETQYF. DNA for the CDR3: TGTGCCAGCAGCTTAAGGAGGAACCAAGAGACCCAGTACTTC.